These 19 T cell receptor beta chains share one sample of origin, sequenced in a study of patients and donors after allogeneic stem cell transplantation. Using its own MiXCR run on the RT-PCR reads, TCRdb lists one record per CDR3 protein. The data hold under 200,000 distinct CDR3 sequences, with nearly 25% observed a single time. Sequencing was done on a sample of blood, either unsorted or a sorted T cell fraction (not recorded which). The receptors derive from a human donor who was either an allogeneic HSCT recipient or a stem cell or donor lymphocyte infusion donor (not recorded which). It is not recorded whose cells these are; they may come from a transplant donor.

This clonotype was seen a few times. The genes are TRBV5-6 and TRBJ2-1; no definite D call. Per germline, CDR1 SGHDT and CDR2 YYEEEE. The CDR3 totals 16 residues. V lost 4 bases and J 4 bases, leaving 18 bases between the germline ends. The CDR3, as DNA: TGTGCCAGCAGCGATGACCTTCAGTGGGTGTACAATGAGCAGTTCTTC. Translated, it gives CASSDDLQWVYNEQFF.

In this sample, this clonotype turned up a few times. The J gene is TRBJ1-5, the V gene TRBV20-1; D is perhaps TRBD1 (6 bases). V was cut by 2 bases and J by 3 bases, with 17 bases left in between. Germline V gives CDR1 DFQATT, CDR2 SNEGSKA (reference sequence). CDR3 length: 16 residues. DNA of the CDR3: TGCAGTGCTAGACTATCGGGGCCAGGGGACAATCAGCCCCAGCATTTT. Translated, it gives CSARLSGPGDNQPQHF.

This clonotype came up a few times. The genes are TRBV4-2 and TRBJ1-1; D not certain. The CDR3 covers 16 residues. Germline V gene data show CDR1 as LGHNA and CDR2 as YNFKEQ. V lost 6 bases to trimming and J lost 1 base, with 18 bases between them. The CDR3 DNA follows: TGTGCCAGCAGTTACGATCTCATTCACCAGAACACTGAAGCTTTCTTT. This encodes CASSYDLIHQNTEAFF.

The rearrangement joins TRBV6-5 to TRBJ2-2; D perhaps matches TRBD1 (6 bases). The germline V gene has CDR1 MNHEY and CDR2 SVGAGI. This CDR3 comprises 14 residues. V lost 11 bases and J lost 0, with 13 bases in between. CDR3 DNA: TGTGCCGCCTACTCAGGGGCGAACACCGGGGAGCTGTTTTTT. The encoded protein is CAAYSGANTGELFF.

This clonotype was seen a few times. The chain combines TRBV6-1 with TRBJ1-4; 10 positions agree with TRBD1. The junction had 6 bases not matched to a gene; V was cut back by 2 bases and J by 9 bases. Germline values: CDR1 MNHNS, CDR2 SASEGT. The length of the CDR3 is 15 residues. The CDR3 protein is CASSELGQGSKKLFF. The CDR3 DNA sequence: TGTGCCAGCAGTGAATTGGGACAGGGGAGTAAAAAACTGTTTTTT.

The chain links TRBV9 to TRBJ2-3; no reliable D call. The CDR3 has 17 residues. V was cut by 7 bases and J by 1 base, with 22 bases left in between. Germline loops: CDR1 SGDLS, CDR2 YYNGEE. The DNA for the CDR3 is TGTGCCAGCGGTAGGTGGGGAAAATTTGTCCGCACAGATACGCAGTATTTT. Its protein is CASGRWGKFVRTDTQYF.

V usage is TRBV5-1 and J usage is TRBJ1-1, with TRBD1 as a possible D gene (6 bases). Trimming cost V 4 bases and J 0 bases, with 13 bases left between them. The CDR3 totals 15 residues. CDR1 is SGHRS and CDR2 is YFSETQ in the germline V gene. This chain's CDR3 is CASSTPTGLNTEAFF. In nucleotides, the CDR3 is TGCGCCAGCAGCACTCCCACAGGGCTGAACACTGAAGCTTTCTTT.

V gene TRBV15 combines with J gene TRBJ1-1; D uncertain. CDR1 and CDR2 (germline): LNHNV, YYDKDF (reference sequence). The CDR3 is 14 amino acids. V was shortened by 4 bases and J by 1 base, with 10 bases between the two germline ends. CDR3 sequence (DNA): TGTGCCACCAGCAATTGGGTAGGGAACACTGAAGCTTTCTTT. Protein: CATSNWVGNTEAFF.

This clonotype was counted between two and nine times. This chain links TRBV13 with TRBJ1-5; 7 bases match TRBD1. J was trimmed by 3 bases and V by 5 bases; bases with no gene match: 7. Germline V CDR1 and CDR2: PRHDT, FYEKMQ (reference sequence). The CDR3 runs to 15 residues. The CDR3 sequence: CASSRGGQFNQPQHF. The CDR3 coding sequence is TGTGCCAGCAGCCGAGGGGGACAGTTCAATCAGCCCCAGCATTTT.

This chain uses TRBV5-8 with TRBJ2-5, with D unclear. The germline CDR1 and CDR2 sequences are SGHTS and YDEGEE. Trimming left V 0 bases short and J 1 base short, with 10 bases between. The CDR3 consists of 15 residues. CDR3 region: CASSLGVIAQETQYF. CDR3 bases: TGTGCCAGCAGCTTGGGCGTCATTGCCCAAGAGACCCAGTACTTC.

The chain is built from TRBV7-2 and TRBJ2-5; D not resolved. The CDR3 consists of 13 residues. The germline V gene has CDR1 SGHTA and CDR2 FQGNSA. Trimming took 3 bases from V and 2 from J, leaving 7 bases between them. CDR3 sequence reads: CASSFRRQETQYF. In DNA form, the CDR3 reads TGTGCCAGCAGCTTTCGCAGACAAGAGACCCAGTACTTC.

V usage is TRBV28 and J usage is TRBJ1-1, with 7 bases identical to TRBD1. With V trimmed by 5 bases and J by 0 bases, 9 bases remained unmatched. This CDR3 has 16 residues. In germline, CDR1 is MDHEN, CDR2 SYDVKM. This CDR3 is CASSLDRPNLNTEAFF. CDR3 nucleotide sequence: TGTGCCAGCAGTCTGGACAGGCCCAACCTGAACACTGAAGCTTTCTTT.

This chain links TRBV4-1 with TRBJ2-3; D might be TRBD1 (5 bases). The CDR3 loop spans 14 amino acids. CDR1 and CDR2 from the germline V gene are MGHRA and YSYEKL. The V end was cut by 3 bases, the J end by 4 bases, with 11 bases between. Here the CDR3 reads CASSQTALPDTQYF. CDR3 bases: TGCGCCAGCAGCCAGACAGCCCTCCCAGATACGCAGTATTTT.

The CDR3 is CASSSQSGNTEAFF. CDR3 bases: TGCGCCAGCAGTTCCCAATCAGGGAACACTGAAGCTTTCTTT. The chain is built from TRBV5-1 and TRBJ1-1; D call uncertain. The V end lost 5 bases, the J end lost 1 base, and 12 bases lay between the germline ends. CDR1 is SGHRS and CDR2 is YFSETQ in the germline V gene. The length of the CDR3 is 14 residues.

The chain uses TRBV6-5 and TRBJ2-7; no definite D call. The CDR3 extends over 11 amino acids. Trimming removed 2 bases from V and 5 bases from J, with 4 bases in between. Germline V gives CDR1 MNHEY, CDR2 SVGAGI. The CDR3 spells CASSYDDEQYF. In DNA, the CDR3 is TGTGCCAGCAGTTACGACGACGAGCAGTACTTC.

This clonotype was detected a few times. The J gene is TRBJ2-2, the V gene TRBV9, with 11 bases that match TRBD1. Unmatched junction bases numbered 1, after V lost 3 bases and J lost 3 bases. The CDR3 runs 15 residues. Germline-derived CDR1 and CDR2 are SGDLS and YYNGEE. The DNA of the CDR3 is TGTGCCAGCAGCGGGACAGGGGGCCACACCGGGGAGCTGTTTTTT. Protein product: CASSGTGGHTGELFF.

The J gene is TRBJ2-2, the V gene TRBV12-3 or TRBV12-4, with 10 bases aligning to TRBD1. The CDR3 sequence is 14 residues long. The J segment lost 8 bases and the V segment lost 4 bases, leaving 4 bases of the junction unmatched. The CDR3 spells CASSSRQGAGELFF. For the CDR3, the DNA is TGTGCCAGCAGTTCTAGACAGGGGGCAGGGGAGCTGTTTTTT.

This clonotype has more than one count but fewer than ten. CDR3 sequence reads: CASPDRIIDGYTF. In DNA form, the CDR3 reads TGTGCCAGCCCAGATCGGATTATAGATGGCTACACCTTC. The rearrangement uses TRBV2 and TRBJ1-2; D call uncertain. V lost 8 bases to trimming and J lost 6 bases, with 16 bases between them. The CDR3 length is 13 residues. In germline, CDR1 is SNHLY, CDR2 FYNNEI.

This clonotype was seen at least ten times. The chain joins TRBV20-1 to TRBJ1-2; 12 bases are a match to TRBD1. CDR3 length: 14 amino acids. Looked up from germline, CDR1 is DFQATT and CDR2 is SNEGSKA (reference sequence). CDR3 amino acids: CQGTGGLLDYGYTF. The CDR3 nucleotides read TGCCAAGGGACAGGGGGCCTTTTAGACTATGGCTACACCTTC.